The source of this TCR beta chain is a study of T cells in Graves' hyperthyroidism and ophthalmopathy. Study-wide background: The authors collected peripheral blood at initial diagnosis, before any treatment. General study points: Separation of ophthalmopathy from stable hyperthyroidism was achieved by a 13 V-J model. In the blood, most expanded thyroid clonotypes above 0.001 appeared as well.

TCR beta CDR3 region amplification was performed from RNA transcripts. The TCR CDR3 was amplified in a first-round RT-PCR using the HTBI primer set. Each CDR3 protein is one row after TCRdb ran MiXCR on the multiplex PCR reads. The sample includes around 570,000 distinct CDR3 sequences, about 20% of them seen just once. Comments on this clonotype: What it binds is not known.

Reasons for excluding patients were uncontrolled infection, other autoimmune disease, pregnancy or lactation. Germline CDR1 reads SGDLS; CDR2 reads YYNGEE. Between the trimmed V and J ends, which lost 0 bases and 6 bases, there was a span of 16 bases. This CDR3 has 17 amino acids. The chain combines TRBV9 with TRBJ1-6, with D possibly matching TRBD1 (6 bases). This TCR was sampled from a man in his forties with Graves' ophthalmopathy. The sequenced sample consisted of blood. The CDR3 here is CASSVAPNRASNSPLHF. In DNA, the CDR3 is TGTGCCAGCAGCGTAGCTCCTAACAGGGCTTCTAATTCACCCCTCCACTTT.